What follows are 19 T cell receptor beta chains derived from one specimen sequenced in a study of blood T cell repertoires in COVID-19. Profiling relied on immunoSEQ multiplex PCR, and the TCRdb table lists in-frame clones only, not all of them. Of 150,000 or so clones in the sample, roughly four fifths were seen once. Sequences were obtained from peripheral blood. The source is a man older than 75 with acute or convalescent COVID-19.

This clone was found a few times. The genes are TRBV23-1 and TRBJ2-5; 8 nucleotides line up with TRBD1. TRBV23-1 is identified as an open reading frame with a role that is uncertain. The CDR3 covers 14 residues. V shed 4 bases, J shed 4 bases, and the junction held 5 bases outside the gene matches. CDR3 DNA sequence: TGCGCCAGCAGTCCATTACAGGGGGGAGAGACCCAGTACTTC. Translated, it gives CASSPLQGGETQYF.

The chain combines TRBV6-5 with TRBJ1-1; no clear D gene. V was cut by 6 bases and J by 1 base, with 9 bases left in between. From germline, CDR1 is MNHEY and CDR2 SVGAGI. This CDR3 contains 13 residues. Here the CDR3 reads CASSTSANTEAFF. As DNA, the CDR3 is TGTGCCAGCAGCACCAGTGCGAACACTGAAGCTTTCTTT.

This clone appeared once. The rearrangement uses TRBV12-3 or TRBV12-4 and TRBJ1-3; no firm D call. Trimming took 8 bases from V and 4 from J, leaving 9 bases between them. The CDR3 has 12 residues. The CDR3 loop is CASRSSGNTIYF. CDR3 bases: TGTGCCAGCCGGTCCTCGGGAAACACCATATATTTT.

This rearrangement joins TRBV4-1 to TRBJ2-7; TRBD2 is a possible D gene (6 bases). Germline V lookup: CDR1 MGHRA, CDR2 YSYEKL. With 4 bases removed from V and 6 bases from J, the gap between germline ends came to 16 bases. The CDR3 has 14 amino acids. Written as DNA, the CDR3 is TGCGCCAGCAGCCCCAGGGTAGCGGTTGTCGAGCAGTACTTC. This gives the protein CASSPRVAVVEQYF.

The rearrangement links TRBV12-3 or TRBV12-4 to TRBJ1-1, with D hard to call. CDR3 length equals 13 residues. The V end lost 2 bases, the J end lost 10 bases, and 14 bases lay between the germline ends. CDR3 coding DNA: TGTGCCAGCAGTTTATCGCAGGCGATCGGAGCTTTCTTT. It encodes CASSLSQAIGAFF.

J is TRBJ2-5 and V is TRBV7-8, with 9 bases lining up with TRBD2. Germline loops: CDR1 SGHVS, CDR2 FQNEAQ. CDR3 length: 16 amino acids. Unmatched junction bases numbered 10, after V lost 3 bases and J lost 5 bases. Written as DNA, the CDR3 is TGTGCCAGCAGCTTGGGACGCGGGGGGGCTTTGGAGACCCAGTACTTC. It yields the protein CASSLGRGGALETQYF.

This chain connects TRBV2 to TRBJ2-2; 7 bases map to TRBD2. This CDR3 region has 12 residues. Germline V gene data show CDR1 as SNHLY and CDR2 as FYNNEI. With 6 bases clipped from V and 6 bases from J, the junction kept 1 base outside the gene matches. CDR3 nucleotide sequence: TGTGCCAGCAGCCTAGCGGCCGGGGAGCTGTTTTTT. It yields the protein CASSLAAGELFF.

The chain joins TRBV30 to TRBJ1-2, with 9 bases matching TRBD1. V lost 7 bases, J lost 5 bases, and 5 bases stayed unmatched. The CDR3 totals 12 residues. The germline CDR1 and CDR2 sequences are GTSNPN and SVGIG (reference sequence). Here the CDR3 DNA reads TGTGCCTTAGACAGGGGGGGATATGGCTACACCTTC. As protein: CALDRGGYGYTF.

The J gene is TRBJ2-3, the V gene TRBV10-2; D might be TRBD2 (5 bases). CDR3 size: 14 residues. CDR1 and CDR2 from the germline V gene are WSHSY and SAAADI. Deletions cut 8 bases from V and 7 bases from J, with 19 bases between. CDR3: CASFRADPPYTQYF. CDR3 in DNA: TGCGCCAGCTTCCGAGCGGACCCTCCCTATACGCAGTATTTT.

The chain uses TRBV5-1 and TRBJ2-7; D perhaps matches TRBD1 (6 bases). Germline-derived CDR1 and CDR2 are SGHRS and YFSETQ. The CDR3 is made up of 13 amino acids. Between the trimmed V and J ends, which lost 4 bases and 3 bases, there was a span of 11 bases. The CDR3 sequence: CASSPTGIYEQYF. In DNA, the CDR3 is TGCGCCAGCAGCCCAACAGGGATCTACGAGCAGTACTTC.

CDR3 in DNA: TGCGCCAGCAGCCAAGATGGCCGGAACACCGGGGAGCTGTTTTTT. The encoded protein is CASSQDGRNTGELFF. The genes are TRBV4-1 and TRBJ2-2, with D unclear. CDR1 is MGHRA and CDR2 is YSYEKL in the germline V gene. This CDR3 is 15 amino acids long. The ends were cut back, 0 bases at V and 1 base at J, with 6 bases in the middle.

CDR3 DNA sequence: TGTGCCAGCAGTCGAACAGGGATTGGCACAGATACGCAGTATTTT. It translates to CASSRTGIGTDTQYF. The V call is TRBV3-1 (or the pseudogene TRBV3-2), the J call TRBJ2-3; D may be TRBD1 (6 bases). V lost 6 bases and J lost 1, with 14 bases in between. CDR1 is LGHDT and CDR2 is YNNKEL in the germline V gene (reference sequence). This CDR3 contains 15 residues.

This clone was seen just once. The chain recombines TRBV7-2 with TRBJ2-3; D unclear. The CDR3 covers 11 residues. CDR1 and CDR2 from the germline V gene are SGHTA and FQGNSA. V dropped 5 bases and J dropped 2 bases, with 2 bases sitting between them. The CDR3 DNA reads TGTGCCAGCAGCCTCACAGATACGCAGTATTTT. This gives the protein CASSLTDTQYF.

This clone was detected a few times. The chain carries TRBV10-2 and TRBJ2-2; 7 bases map to TRBD1. The germline gives CDR1 WSHSY, CDR2 SAAADI. The V segment lost 6 bases and the J segment 2 bases; nucleotides outside the gene matches: 3. The CDR3 runs to 14 residues. The CDR3 region has the DNA TGCGCCAGCAGGGACAGGCGTAACACCGGGGAGCTGTTTTTT. Translation: CASRDRRNTGELFF.

CDR3 nucleotide sequence: TGTGCCAGCAGCCAAGAGTCTAGCGGCCAAGAGACCCAGTACTTC. Protein product: CASSQESSGQETQYF. V is TRBV4-2 and J is TRBJ2-5, with 7 positions matching TRBD2. Per the germline V gene, CDR1 is LGHNA and CDR2 is YNFKEQ. This CDR3 spans 15 amino acids. V lost 0 bases to trimming and J lost 1 base; unmatched junction nucleotides: 2.

J is TRBJ1-4 and V is TRBV27, with no clear D. From germline, CDR1 is MNHEY and CDR2 SMNVEV (reference sequence). The CDR3 sequence is 14 residues long. V was cut by 4 bases and J by 4 bases, with 10 bases left in between. CDR3 sequence: CASSSSRFNEKLFF. DNA for the CDR3: TGTGCCAGCAGTTCTAGTCGTTTTAATGAAAAACTGTTTTTT.

This clone was detected only a few times. The rearrangement links TRBV6-5 to TRBJ1-6, with a tentative D call TRBD1 (5 bases). The CDR3 contains 14 residues. Germline values: CDR1 MNHEY, CDR2 SVGAGI. V was pared by 5 bases and J by 9 bases, with 14 bases between. The CDR3 loop reads CASSPAGVGSPLHF. The DNA of the CDR3 is TGTGCCAGCAGTCCGGCGGGGGTTGGTTCACCCCTCCACTTT.

This chain links TRBV23-1 with TRBJ1-3, with a tentative D call TRBD1 (6 bases). TRBV23-1 is reported as an ORF; its role is uncertain. The CDR3 covers 15 residues. Trimming removed 9 bases from V and 3 bases from J, with 18 bases in between. This CDR3 reads CARTRGGGDGNTIYF. In DNA, the CDR3 is TGCGCCAGGACGAGGGGGGGAGGTGATGGAAACACCATATATTTT.

This sequence joins TRBV4-2 and TRBJ2-5; D possibly corresponds to TRBD1 (7 bases). Deletions cut 3 bases from V and 5 bases from J, with 22 bases between. Germline values: CDR1 LGHNA, CDR2 YNFKEQ. CDR3 size: 17 residues. CDR3 amino acids: CASSQLSGTEEGETQYF. The CDR3 DNA reads TGTGCCAGCAGCCAGCTCTCCGGGACAGAGGAGGGGGAGACCCAGTACTTC.